This entry describes one TCR beta chain. The junction and the germline gene differ at one end; a read error may be behind it. This entry comes from a study of blood T cell repertoires in COVID-19. Whole-study context: COVID-19 samples, acute and convalescent, were from the United States, Italy and Spain. Sources were T cells, B-cell-depleted T cells, or PBMCs; the material itself was cDNA or gDNA.

The CDR3 spans 12 residues. Germline V gene data show CDR1 as SGHKS and CDR2 as YYEKEE (reference sequence). Original analysis: By means of reference gene primer amplification, nucleated cell counts were estimated. The repertoire was sequenced with immunoSEQ multiplex PCR; TCRdb's copy has only in-frame clones and lacks some. V, J and clone size reflect that table, while D and trimming were determined from the DNA. The sample has some 88,000 clones, 85% seen once. The rearrangement links TRBV5-5 to TRBJ2-1; no definite D call. The sequenced material came from peripheral blood. This TCR was sampled from a man aged 55-75 years with acute or convalescent COVID-19. The CDR3 DNA reads TGTGCCAGCAGCTTGGACCTCACACCTCCCCTCTTC. It is translated as CASSLDLTPPLF.